This TCR beta chain was sequenced in a study of siplizumab effects on memory and regulatory T cells (dated by TCRdb to between 2017 and 2020). With respect to the entire study: Across under 10 responder-stimulator pairs, mixed lymphocyte reactions were run as pairs, approximately 1 with siplizumab at about 0.99 ug/mL and approximately 1 without drug. The effect of the anti-CD2 antibody siplizumab on alloreactive T-cell subsets was examined in allogeneic mixed lymphocyte reactions constructed from human PBMCs. Results the study describes overall, beyond this receptor: Greater diversity appeared to be present in unstimulated naive T cells than in memory T cells, and a substantial contribution to the alloresponse seemed to be made by naive cells. The cumulative frequency of alloreactive sequences traceable to unstimulated CD4+ memory T cells was significantly reduced by siplizumab. Roughly 80-97% of proliferating CD4+ or CD8+ clones could not be assigned a naive or memory phenotype. Sequences below about 10^-5 frequency were poorly captured, so only a minor fraction of alloreactive clones could be mapped to unstimulated subsets. The suppressive function of proliferating Tregs from siplizumab cultures was not functionally confirmed. Among mappable alloreactive CD4+ clones, the Treg-derived fraction averaged approximately 69% with siplizumab versus 25% to 30% in control reactions.

The library relied on the immunoSEQ multiplex PCR assay. Each sample had 10^5 or so TCR templates assayed by the deep sequencing platform. Genomic DNA extracted from sorted T cells was the material used for TCRbeta CDR3 sequencing. The study's processing was this. Clonal analysis of TCRbeta CDR3 data was done in the R programming language. Alloreactive CD4+ and CD8+ clones were identified by comparing unstimulated samples to CFSE-low samples taken after the reaction. Alloreactive CD4+ clones were assigned to regulatory or non-regulatory origin by matching sequences to sorted unstimulated Treg and non-Treg repertoires. The table comes from immuneACCESS by way of TCRdb, which keeps in-frame sequences with V and J called. Part of the clones is missing from these tables; in studies checked, under half for an unresolved V gene and the rest for unknown reasons. D and trimming come from the DNA, and the V and J calls and clone size come from that table. In all, the sample holds 9,500 to 13,000 clones, and about half of those were seen once. Of the sample, around a fifth is held by the ten largest clones.

In its sample, this clone was seen a few times. Its specific antigen is unknown. No much larger clone is present one base from it, and per-base qualities are unavailable. Mixed lymphocyte reaction cells were cocultured at 37°C for five to seven days. Responder PBMCs were labelled with CFSE, stimulator PBMCs were labelled with Violet Dye, and the two were mixed at a 1:1 ratio. Sorted unstimulated T cells and proliferating T cells recovered from mixed lymphocyte reactions underwent TCRbeta CDR3 sequencing. Fresh whole blood from around 11 HLA-typed healthy donors was used to isolate PBMCs. For TCR sequencing, responder T cells that had proliferated and were CFSE-low were FACS-sorted once the mixed lymphocyte reaction was over. The germline V end is reduced by 5 bases and the J end by 2 bases; junction bases left unmatched: 11. The CDR3 runs 16 residues from the cysteine to the phenylalanine. The CDR3 DNA has 48 bases and is translated from base 1. Reading the germline V gene (reference sequence) gives CDR1 SEHNR and CDR2 FQNEAQ.

The specimen sequenced was CFSE-low (dividing) CD4+ T cells sorted from an allogeneic mixed lymphocyte reaction. This TCR derives from a human donor in good health; the cells came from an allogeneic mixed lymphocyte reaction. The chain is assembled from TRBV7-9 and TRBJ2-5; TRBD2 agrees with 7 junctional bases. This receptor has the CDR3 CASSPHGDYNQETQYF. The DNA sequence follows: TGTGCCAGCAGCCCCCACGGGGACTACAATCAAGAGACCCAGTACTTC.